This T cell receptor (beta chain) was recovered during a study of cytomegalovirus exposure and HLA in healthy donors. Across the whole study: As an earlier analysis found, roughly 180 million T cells yielded approximately 110 million unique TCR beta sequences.

Among the donors, all were healthy bone marrow donors. CDR1 and CDR2 (germline): SGHRS, YFSETQ. The V gene end was trimmed by 4 bases and the J gene end by 4 bases; junction bases not matched to a gene: 11. This CDR3 has 16 residues. PCR involved 60 Vbeta and 13 Jbeta primers. Sequencing was performed with immunoSEQ multiplex PCR; in TCRdb, only in-frame clones are kept and a portion is missing. The table shows under 200,000 clones, with roughly 13% occurring only once. The sequenced material came from PBMCs. This TCR came from a man over 45 in good health and CMV-seropositive. V gene TRBV5-1 combines with J gene TRBJ2-1; 7 bases map to TRBD1. The CDR3 protein is CASSPFPQTGYNEQFF. DNA of the CDR3: TGCGCCAGCAGCCCCTTTCCCCAGACAGGGTACAATGAGCAGTTCTTC.